A selection of T cell receptor beta chains follows, all from one sample in a study of blood T cell repertoires in COVID-19. Clones were sequenced by immunoSEQ multiplex PCR, and TCRdb holds only the in-frame ones, with some missing. The sample has about 120,000 clones, about 89% seen once; the top ten hold 25% to 35%. The sample comprised peripheral blood. Receptor source: a woman aged 70-85 years with acute or convalescent COVID-19. Each CDR3 is given with its conserved first and last residue. A D gene is named only where the DNA matches it firmly. Expanded clones are given a class, and other clones once, few, many or no size at all.

J gene: TRBJ1-1
CDR3 length: 15
V gene: TRBV5-1
clone size: NA
D gene: TRBD1
CDR3 DNA: TGCGCCAGCAGCTTTAGTGGGACAGGGGGTACTGAAGCTTTCTTT
CDR3 protein: CASSFSGTGGTEAFF

J gene: TRBJ2-1
CDR3 length: 14
V gene: TRBV10-3
clone size: NA
D gene: TRBD2
CDR3 DNA: TGTGCCATAACAGCGGGGGGAACTTACAATGAGCAGTTCTTC
CDR3 protein: CAITAGGTYNEQFF

J gene: TRBJ1-2
CDR3 length: 17
V gene: TRBV19
clone size: NA
D gene: TRBD1
CDR3 DNA: TGTGCCAGTAGTATAGATCTTGGCTGGACAGGGAACTATGGCTACACCTTC
CDR3 protein: CASSIDLGWTGNYGYTF

J gene: TRBJ2-6
CDR3 length: 15
V gene: TRBV7-3
clone size: NA
D gene: TRBD1
CDR3 DNA: TGTGCCAGCAGTCCAGGGGGCGCTGGGGCCAACGTCCTGACTTTC
CDR3 protein: CASSPGGAGANVLTF

J gene: TRBJ2-1
CDR3 length: 16
V gene: TRBV3-1/TRBV3-2
clone size: NA
D gene: TRBD2
CDR3 DNA: TGTGCCAGCAGCCAAGCGGGCGGGGGGGCCCACAATGAGCAGTTCTTC
CDR3 protein: CASSQAGGGAHNEQFF

J gene: TRBJ2-3
CDR3 length: 18
V gene: TRBV7-3
clone size: NA
D gene: TRBD2
CDR3 DNA: TGTGCCAGCAGCGGGCGAGAGGGACTAGCGGGGGGACAAGATACGCAGTATTTT
CDR3 protein: CASSGREGLAGGQDTQYF

J gene: TRBJ2-5
CDR3 length: 15
V gene: TRBV19
clone size: NA
D gene: TRBD2
CDR3 DNA: TGTGCCAGTAGTTTACTAGCGGGGGCCCAAGAGACCCAGTACTTC
CDR3 protein: CASSLLAGAQETQYF

J gene: TRBJ2-1
CDR3 length: 14
V gene: TRBV15
clone size: NA
D gene: NA
CDR3 DNA: TGTGCCACCAGCGTTAGCGGTTCCTACAATGAGCAGTTCTTC
CDR3 protein: CATSVSGSYNEQFF

J gene: TRBJ1-5
CDR3 length: 14
V gene: TRBV28
clone size: NA
D gene: NA
CDR3 DNA: TGTGCCAGCAGTTCGACCCAGGGTAATCAGCCCCAGCATTTT
CDR3 protein: CASSSTQGNQPQHF

J gene: TRBJ1-1
CDR3 length: 14
V gene: TRBV6-5
clone size: once
D gene: NA
CDR3 DNA: TGTGCCAGCAGTCCCCCGGGACTCGATAGGGAAGCTTTCTTT
CDR3 protein: CASSPPGLDREAFF

J gene: TRBJ1-2
CDR3 length: 14
V gene: TRBV7-8
clone size: NA
D gene: TRBD1
CDR3 DNA: TGTGCCAGCAGCCCCGGACAGGGGGCGAGTGGCTACACCTTC
CDR3 protein: CASSPGQGASGYTF

J gene: TRBJ2-5
CDR3 length: 14
V gene: TRBV24-1
clone size: NA
D gene: NA
CDR3 DNA: TGTGCCACCAGTGGAGGGTCTTCAGGAGAGACCCAGTACTTC
CDR3 protein: CATSGGSSGETQYF

J gene: TRBJ1-6
CDR3 length: 13
V gene: TRBV30
clone size: NA
D gene: NA
CDR3 DNA: TGTGCCTGGACAGGTTCGTCTAATTCACCCCTCCACTTT
CDR3 protein: CAWTGSSNSPLHF

J gene: TRBJ1-1
CDR3 length: 13
V gene: TRBV2
clone size: NA
D gene: NA
CDR3 DNA: TGTGCCAGCAGTTACCCGGGGGGGGGTGAAGCTTTCTTT
CDR3 protein: CASSYPGGGEAFF

J gene: TRBJ1-2
CDR3 length: 15
V gene: TRBV28
clone size: few
D gene: NA
CDR3 DNA: TGTGCCAGCACCCTTGTTATGGGGGCGTCAAGTGGCTACACCTTC
CDR3 protein: CASTLVMGASSGYTF

J gene: TRBJ2-5
CDR3 length: 14
V gene: TRBV7-9
clone size: NA
D gene: TRBD1
CDR3 DNA: TGTGCCAGCAGCCCGGGACAGGAAGGGCAGACCCAGTACTTC
CDR3 protein: CASSPGQEGQTQYF

J gene: TRBJ1-5
CDR3 length: 14
V gene: TRBV29-1
clone size: NA
D gene: TRBD1
CDR3 DNA: TGCAGCGTCTCCTCGGGACAGGGGGATCAGCCCCAGCATTTT
CDR3 protein: CSVSSGQGDQPQHF

J gene: TRBJ2-3
CDR3 length: 18
V gene: TRBV7-3
clone size: NA
D gene: TRBD2
CDR3 DNA: TGTGCCAGCAGCTTAAAGGGGTGGGGAGGGTCCTTCACAGATACGCAGTATTTT
CDR3 protein: CASSLKGWGGSFTDTQYF

J gene: TRBJ1-4
CDR3 length: 17
V gene: TRBV3-1/TRBV3-2
clone size: NA
D gene: NA
CDR3 DNA: TGTGCCAGCAGCCAAGATCGCGGGCCAGGAGCCCTCGAAAAACTGTTTTTT
CDR3 protein: CASSQDRGPGALEKLFF

J gene: TRBJ2-7
CDR3 length: 15
V gene: TRBV11-3
clone size: NA
D gene: NA
CDR3 DNA: TGTGCCAGCAGCTTAGCTGAGGCGGTCTCCTACGAGCAGTACTTC
CDR3 protein: CASSLAEAVSYEQYF

J gene: TRBJ1-2
CDR3 length: 14
V gene: TRBV11-2
clone size: NA
D gene: NA
CDR3 DNA: TGTGCCAGCAGCTTAGATCTTACTGTGTATGGCTACACCTTC
CDR3 protein: CASSLDLTVYGYTF

J gene: TRBJ1-4
CDR3 length: 15
V gene: TRBV28
clone size: NA
D gene: TRBD1
CDR3 DNA: TGTGCCAGCAGTTTATACACAGGGGCTAATGAAAAACTGTTTTTT
CDR3 protein: CASSLYTGANEKLFF

J gene: TRBJ2-5
CDR3 length: 21
V gene: TRBV27
clone size: NA
D gene: TRBD2
CDR3 DNA: TGTGCCAGCAGTTTGGTATCTGGGGGACTAGCGGGGGGGCCATCCCAAGAGACCCAGTACTTC
CDR3 protein: CASSLVSGGLAGGPSQETQYF

J gene: TRBJ1-5
CDR3 length: 17
V gene: TRBV4-1
clone size: NA
D gene: TRBD1
CDR3 DNA: TGCGCCAGCAGCCAAGGGGGACAGGGAGGCCCGGGGCAGCCCCAGCATTTT
CDR3 protein: CASSQGGQGGPGQPQHF

J gene: TRBJ1-1
CDR3 length: 13
V gene: TRBV19
clone size: NA
D gene: NA
CDR3 DNA: TGTGCCAGCTCCCCGACGGGGAACACTGAAGCTTTCTTT
CDR3 protein: CASSPTGNTEAFF

J gene: TRBJ2-3
CDR3 length: 16
V gene: TRBV29-1
clone size: NA
D gene: NA
CDR3 DNA: TGCAGCGGAGAGTGGCGGCTAGCTCGGAGCACAGATACGCAGTATTTT
CDR3 protein: CSGEWRLARSTDTQYF

J gene: TRBJ1-6
CDR3 length: 13
V gene: TRBV28
clone size: NA
D gene: NA
CDR3 DNA: TGTGCCAGCAGTGAACGGGTTGCTTCACCCCTCCACTTT
CDR3 protein: CASSERVASPLHF

J gene: TRBJ1-2
CDR3 length: 12
V gene: TRBV5-4
clone size: NA
D gene: NA
CDR3 DNA: TGTGCCAGCCGAGCAGGGCCTCAAGGCTACACCTTC
CDR3 protein: CASRAGPQGYTF

J gene: TRBJ1-3
CDR3 length: 19
V gene: TRBV4-1
clone size: NA
D gene: TRBD1
CDR3 DNA: TGCGCCAGCAGCCAACATATCAGGGGACAGCTTGCCTCTGGAAACACCATATATTTT
CDR3 protein: CASSQHIRGQLASGNTIYF

J gene: TRBJ1-6
CDR3 length: 17
V gene: TRBV7-8
clone size: NA
D gene: NA
CDR3 DNA: TGTGCCAGCAGCTTAGTGCAGGGCTCAACCATAGGATCACCCCTCCACTTT
CDR3 protein: CASSLVQGSTIGSPLHF

J gene: TRBJ1-1
CDR3 length: 14
V gene: TRBV5-5
clone size: NA
D gene: NA
CDR3 DNA: TGTGCCAGCTCATTGGCAGGAGGGGACACTGAAGCTTTCTTT
CDR3 protein: CASSLAGGDTEAFF

J gene: TRBJ2-3
CDR3 length: 15
V gene: TRBV9
clone size: NA
D gene: NA
CDR3 DNA: TGTGCCAGCAGCGCCAGAGGCCCGCTGGGAGATACGCAGTATTTT
CDR3 protein: CASSARGPLGDTQYF

J gene: TRBJ2-7
CDR3 length: 12
V gene: TRBV30
clone size: few
D gene: NA
CDR3 DNA: TGTGCCTGGAGTACGACAGCCTACGAGCAGTACTTC
CDR3 protein: CAWSTTAYEQYF

J gene: TRBJ2-5
CDR3 length: 14
V gene: TRBV29-1
clone size: NA
D gene: TRBD2
CDR3 DNA: TGCAGCGTTGACGGATGGCGGGGGCAAGAGACCCAGTACTTC
CDR3 protein: CSVDGWRGQETQYF

J gene: TRBJ1-3
CDR3 length: 13
V gene: TRBV6-6
clone size: NA
D gene: NA
CDR3 DNA: TGTGCCAGCAGTTACTCCCAGGGGAACACCATATATTTT
CDR3 protein: CASSYSQGNTIYF

J gene: TRBJ2-7
CDR3 length: 14
V gene: TRBV5-6
clone size: few
D gene: TRBD1
CDR3 DNA: TGTGCCAGCAGCTTAGGGACAGGGGCCTACGAGCAGTACTTC
CDR3 protein: CASSLGTGAYEQYF

J gene: TRBJ1-6
CDR3 length: 16
V gene: TRBV5-1
clone size: NA
D gene: TRBD1
CDR3 DNA: TGCGCCAGCAGCTTGGGCGGGACAGAGCTTAATTCACCCCTCCACTTT
CDR3 protein: CASSLGGTELNSPLHF

J gene: TRBJ1-4
CDR3 length: 16
V gene: TRBV28
clone size: NA
D gene: TRBD1
CDR3 DNA: TGTGCCAGCAGTTTAGACAGGGGTACAACTAATGAAAAACTGTTTTTT
CDR3 protein: CASSLDRGTTNEKLFF

J gene: TRBJ1-6
CDR3 length: 18
V gene: TRBV5-4
clone size: NA
D gene: TRBD1
CDR3 DNA: TGTGCCAGCAGCGGAACGGGACAGGCGAGCTCCTATAATTCACCCCTCCACTTT
CDR3 protein: CASSGTGQASSYNSPLHF

J gene: TRBJ1-2
CDR3 length: 12
V gene: TRBV12-3/TRBV12-4
clone size: NA
D gene: NA
CDR3 DNA: TGTGCCAGCAGTTTAGGCAGGGAAGGCTACACCTTC
CDR3 protein: CASSLGREGYTF

J gene: TRBJ2-3
CDR3 length: 17
V gene: TRBV30
clone size: NA
D gene: NA
CDR3 DNA: TGTGCCTGGAGTGTTGGTAATGGGGGGTCCTCCACAGATACGCAGTATTTT
CDR3 protein: CAWSVGNGGSSTDTQYF

J gene: TRBJ2-7
CDR3 length: 17
V gene: TRBV7-6
clone size: NA
D gene: TRBD1
CDR3 DNA: TGTGCCAGCAGCTTAGCGCTGGGACAGGCGAGCTCCTACGAGCAGTACTTC
CDR3 protein: CASSLALGQASSYEQYF

J gene: TRBJ1-4
CDR3 length: 15
V gene: TRBV19
clone size: NA
D gene: NA
CDR3 DNA: TGTGCCAGTAGTAGCCAGGGCGCAACTAATGAAAAACTGTTTTTT
CDR3 protein: CASSSQGATNEKLFF

J gene: TRBJ2-1
CDR3 length: 17
V gene: TRBV30
clone size: NA
D gene: TRBD2
CDR3 DNA: TGTGCCTGGAGTGATCTAGCGGGTTCGAGCTCCTACAATGAGCAGTTCTTC
CDR3 protein: CAWSDLAGSSSYNEQFF

J gene: TRBJ1-6
CDR3 length: 15
V gene: TRBV25-1
clone size: NA
D gene: TRBD1
CDR3 DNA: TGTGCCAGCAGTGAGGACAGGGGATATAATTCACCCCTCCACTTT
CDR3 protein: CASSEDRGYNSPLHF

J gene: TRBJ1-1
CDR3 length: 18
V gene: TRBV19
clone size: few
D gene: NA
CDR3 DNA: TGTGCCAGTAGTCGGAACCCTGGGGCTAATGTGGTGAACACTGAAGCTTTCTTT
CDR3 protein: CASSRNPGANVVNTEAFF

J gene: TRBJ2-1
CDR3 length: 15
V gene: TRBV24-1
clone size: NA
D gene: TRBD2
CDR3 DNA: TGTGCCACCAGTGTCCCAACGGGGGGGTACAATGAGCAGTTCTTC
CDR3 protein: CATSVPTGGYNEQFF

J gene: TRBJ2-7
CDR3 length: 14
V gene: TRBV11-2
clone size: NA
D gene: NA
CDR3 DNA: TGTGCCAGCAGACACCTTGGGGGGGCAGAGGAGCAGTACTTC
CDR3 protein: CASRHLGGAEEQYF

J gene: TRBJ2-7
CDR3 length: 14
V gene: TRBV5-1
clone size: NA
D gene: NA
CDR3 DNA: TGCGCCAGCAGCCCAGGCACAGGGACCTACGAGCAGTACTTC
CDR3 protein: CASSPGTGTYEQYF

J gene: TRBJ2-5
CDR3 length: 13
V gene: TRBV9
clone size: NA
D gene: NA
CDR3 DNA: TGTGCCAGCAACTCCAGGGGTGAAGAGACCCAGTACTTC
CDR3 protein: CASNSRGEETQYF

J gene: TRBJ1-1
CDR3 length: 15
V gene: TRBV5-1
clone size: NA
D gene: NA
CDR3 DNA: TGCGCCAGCAGCTCTTCCGCGGGGGTTCTTACTGAAGCTTTCTTT
CDR3 protein: CASSSSAGVLTEAFF

J gene: TRBJ2-7
CDR3 length: 12
V gene: TRBV29-1
clone size: NA
D gene: NA
CDR3 DNA: TGCAGCGGCAGGTCGGGATCCTACGAGCAGTACTTC
CDR3 protein: CSGRSGSYEQYF

J gene: TRBJ2-3
CDR3 length: 15
V gene: TRBV9
clone size: once
D gene: NA
CDR3 DNA: TGTGCCAGCAGCGTAGGTGGACACACCACAGATACGCAGTATTTT
CDR3 protein: CASSVGGHTTDTQYF

J gene: TRBJ1-4
CDR3 length: 15
V gene: TRBV30
clone size: few
D gene: TRBD1
CDR3 DNA: TGTGCCTGGAGCCCCGGGACAGCAACTAATGAAAAACTGTTTTTT
CDR3 protein: CAWSPGTATNEKLFF